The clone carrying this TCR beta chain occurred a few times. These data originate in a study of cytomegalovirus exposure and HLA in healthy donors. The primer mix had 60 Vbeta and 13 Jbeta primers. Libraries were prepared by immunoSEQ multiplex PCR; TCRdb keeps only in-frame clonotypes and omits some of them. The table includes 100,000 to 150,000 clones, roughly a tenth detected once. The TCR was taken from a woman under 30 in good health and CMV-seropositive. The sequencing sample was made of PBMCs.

CDR3 sequence reads: CASSDTGLPNEKLFF. The DNA for the CDR3 is TGTGCCAGCAGCGACACAGGGTTACCTAATGAAAAACTGTTTTTT. The V call is TRBV11-3, the J call TRBJ1-4, with D tentatively TRBD1 (6 bases). Germline-derived CDR1 and CDR2 are SGHNT and YENEEA. Trimming stripped 5 bases from V and 3 bases from J, with 13 bases between. The CDR3 runs to 15 residues.